Listed below are T cell receptor beta chains from one sample, sequenced in a study of blood T cell repertoires in COVID-19. Clones were sequenced by immunoSEQ multiplex PCR, and TCRdb holds only the in-frame ones, with some missing. Here the sample spans about 300,000 clones, nearly 90% being singletons. The specimen was PBMCs or T cells enriched from blood (not recorded which). All receptors come from a woman aged 45-60 years who had been exposed to COVID-19. The conserved cysteine and the conserved F or W are not part of the CDR3 here.

v_call cdr3_aa
TRBV7-9 ASSKGGRGQGTYEQY
TRBV18 ASSQGVSYEQY
TRBV5-1 ASSSPDILGETQY
TRBV6-5 ASRRTGGNTGELF
TRBV7-7 ASSPGTGSIVLT
TRBV2 ASSERLPDTQY
TRBV28 ASSPGGTANSGYT
TRBV5-1 ASSQNTGVSEKLF
TRBV28 ASSLKPLNTEAF
TRBV27 ASSLSFRYNSPLH
TRBV5-5 ASSWLGTLNTEAF
TRBV28 ASSARNSGGAYEQY
TRBV10-3 AISESTYTENTEAF
TRBV19 ASSASGSYEQY
TRBV7-9 ASSLTLGRDYGYT
TRBV4-2 ASSAYDQPQH
TRBV30 AWRTDYEQY
TRBV28 ASSSQGNGYT
TRBV2 ASSEEGLNTEAF
TRBV28 ASSFTGGSANEKLF
TRBV21-1 ASSKARDIQDGTSADLSDEQY
TRBV27 ASSPDRDRGHEQY
TRBV30 AWITDGYT
TRBV7-2 ASSLSSGINTEAF
TRBV29-1 SVEGPNQETQY
TRBV28 ASSRGQYEQY
TRBV6-5 ASIEGGVGTQY
TRBV4-1 ASSQQQGTWNTEAF
TRBV27 ASSFSGLAGVPGELF
TRBV6-5 ATTRRGLQY
TRBV19 ATRPLRDTEAF
TRBV12-3/TRBV12-4 ASSPRADTQY
TRBV6-5 ASSYGVRGIYEQY
TRBV19 ATKPESGANVLT
TRBV7-9 ASSTGQGAREQY
TRBV28 ASSSIAGGLPGGYT
TRBV28 ASSFNRRPSYEQY
TRBV6-5 ASSVPVTSTETQY
TRBV3-1/TRBV3-2 ASSSWTSGGTGETQY
TRBV11-3 ASSLRGGYNEQF
TRBV2 ASSEIAGQGTHEQY